This T cell receptor (beta chain) was retrieved from a study of regulatory T cells in long-lasting Graves disease. General study findings and limits: Persistent disease exhibited a predilection for TRBV28, TRBJ1-2 and TRBJ2-5. Among the persistent patients, 2,500 to 3,000 public clonotypes were shared, more than the roughly 970 shared among new patients.

Deletions cut 2 bases from V and 1 base from J, with 6 bases between. This CDR3 comprises 14 residues. CDR1 and CDR2 (germline): SGHRS, YFSETQ. Of note for this clonotype: Its antigen is still unknown.

Described time point: newly diagnosed GD, antithyroid drugs for less than 3 months. Researchers made the TCR library from RNA that was extracted from PBMCs. CDR3 regions were amplified by Arm-PCR using iRepertoire HTBI primers to build TCR beta libraries. TCRdb passed the multiplex PCR reads through MiXCR, listing each CDR3 protein once. The sample comprises about 430,000 distinct CDR3 sequences, approximately 15% of which are singletons, and approximately 7.8% rests with the top ten. These data also featured in a second study, about T cells in Graves' hyperthyroidism and ophthalmopathy. From that second work: Hyperthyroidism, newly diagnosed and lasting under 2 months, affected patients aged 18 to 65. Classification by a 13 V-J model distinguished ophthalmopathy from stable hyperthyroidism.

The chain employs TRBV5-1 and TRBJ2-2; D is undetermined. Sequenced here: peripheral blood mononuclear cells (PBMCs), sampled at new diagnosis, from a patient treated with antithyroid drugs. This receptor was identified in a woman aged 40 to 50 with Graves disease. The CDR3 nucleotides are TGCGCCAGCAGCTTTCCCCAGAACACCGGGGAGCTGTTTTTT. This translates into CASSFPQNTGELFF.